The 9 T cell receptor beta chains listed next were all sequenced from one sample in a study of T cell responses to AZD1222 COVID-19 vaccine. This table comes from immunoSEQ multiplex PCR, and its TCRdb copy is limited to in-frame clones, with some not included. Of 100,000 to 150,000 clones detected, 75% to 90% appear once; the ten largest clones hold more than 5.5%. The specimen comprised peripheral blood, sampled on day 0 of AZD1222 vaccination. The receptors come from an adult in good health.

This clone was picked up one time. The DNA for the CDR3 is TGTGCCAGCAGTTGGGGTGGAGCGGTCACAGATACGCAGTATTTT. As protein: CASSWGGAVTDTQYF. The rearrangement joins TRBV6-2 or TRBV6-3 to TRBJ2-3; D might be TRBD2 (5 bases). The germline V gene encodes CDR1 MNHEY and CDR2 SVGEGT. The CDR3 runs to 15 residues. The V end lost 4 bases, the J end lost 2 bases, and 13 bases lay between the germline ends.

This clone showed up just once. The chain couples TRBV4-1 to TRBJ1-5, with unresolved D. Germline CDR1 is MGHRA and CDR2 is YSYEKL. CDR3 length: 15 amino acids. V was cut by 1 base and J by 6 bases, with 13 bases left in between. CDR3 in DNA: TGCGCCAGCAGCCAAGGTGCTCTACGGGGTCAGCCCCAGCATTTT. Translating gives CASSQGALRGQPQHF.

The chain is built from TRBV28 and TRBJ1-5, with TRBD1 as a possible D gene (5 bases). V was shortened by 4 bases and J by 4 bases, with 11 bases between the two germline ends. CDR1 and CDR2 from the germline V gene are MDHEN and SYDVKM. CDR3 length equals 14 residues. The CDR3 protein is CASSSEGPNQPQHF. The CDR3 bases are TGTGCCAGCAGTTCGGAGGGACCAAATCAGCCCCAGCATTTT.

V is TRBV6-5 and J is TRBJ1-5; D is possibly TRBD1 (6 bases). CDR1 and CDR2 from the germline V gene are MNHEY and SVGAGI. The CDR3 contains 15 residues. Trimming shortened V by 4 bases and J by 0 bases, and 10 bases separated the two germline ends. The CDR3 spells CASSSGQISNQPQHF. The CDR3 DNA reads as TGTGCCAGCAGTTCCGGACAGATTAGCAATCAGCCCCAGCATTTT.

The rearrangement joins TRBV19 to TRBJ2-5; possibly TRBD1 for D (5 bases). Germline CDR1 and CDR2: LNHDA and SQIVND (reference sequence). The length of the CDR3 is 13 residues. V lost 4 bases and J lost 2, with 8 bases in between. The chain's CDR3 is CASSKGLQETQYF. In DNA form, the CDR3 reads TGTGCCAGTAGTAAGGGGTTACAAGAGACCCAGTACTTC.

On this clone: At one end the junction does not follow the germline gene, possibly because of a read error. The CDR3 coding sequence is TGTGCCATCAGTTCCGGGACTAGCTACGATGAGCAGTTCTTC. This translates into CAISSGTSYDEQFF. The chain links TRBV10-3 to TRBJ2-1; 9 nucleotides match TRBD2. This CDR3 is built from 14 residues. Germline V CDR1 and CDR2: ENHRY, SYGVKD.

The genes are TRBV5-1 and TRBJ2-7, with a weak D call TRBD2 (6 bases). Trimming took off 1 base at V and 5 bases at J, with 13 bases between the two ends. Germline V CDR1 and CDR2: SGHRS, YFSETQ. The CDR3 is made up of 14 amino acids. The DNA for the CDR3 is TGCGCCAGCAGCTTGACGGGAGAGGACCACGAGCAGTACTTC. It yields the protein CASSLTGEDHEQYF.

The chain uses TRBV6-6 and TRBJ1-5; no reliable D call. Germline V CDR1 and CDR2: MNHNY, SVGAGI (reference sequence). V lost 0 bases to trimming and J lost 4 bases, with 10 bases between them. The CDR3 is 15 residues long. CDR3 DNA: TGTGCCAGCAGTTACTCGAAAGGGTGGAATCAGCCCCAGCATTTT. Residues: CASSYSKGWNQPQHF.

The chain employs TRBV3-1 (or the pseudogene TRBV3-2) and TRBJ2-3; 9 bases are shared with TRBD2. V was clipped by 2 bases and J by 4 bases; unmatched bases: 13. Germline assignment: CDR1 LGHDT and CDR2 YNNKEL (reference sequence). The CDR3 has 18 amino acids. The CDR3 loop reads CASSQYDAGGGASDTQYF. DNA for the CDR3: TGTGCCAGCAGCCAATATGACGCTGGCGGGGGGGCGTCAGATACGCAGTATTTT.